These 23 T cell receptor beta chains were all obtained from the same sample, sequenced in a study of T-cell memory formation after mild COVID-19. TCRdb independently ran MiXCR on the 5' RACE reads; one entry per CDR3 protein. This table has about 200,000 distinct CDR3 sequences, more than 8% appearing once. Sequenced input: PBMCs or a T cell subset sorted from them (not recorded which). The receptors were sampled from a man younger than 30 who had mild COVID-19 (a few samples of this study predate the infection). Cell type and time point are not known.

V and J are TRBV3-1 and TRBJ1-1; unclear D gene. In germline, CDR1 is LGHDT, CDR2 YNNKEL (reference sequence). CDR3 length equals 15 residues. Trimming took 4 bases from V and 2 from J, leaving 14 bases between them. This chain's CDR3 is CASSPNGVANTEAFF. In DNA, the CDR3 is TGTGCCAGCAGCCCCAATGGGGTGGCAAACACTGAAGCTTTCTTT.

J is TRBJ2-1 and V is TRBV29-1; unclear D gene. V lost 7 bases, J lost 0 bases, and 16 bases lay in between. This CDR3 contains 15 residues. CDR1 SQVTM and CDR2 ANQGSEA come from the germline V gene. CDR3 sequence (DNA): TGCAGCGCTCTAAGTTCCAGAACCTCCTACAATGAGCAGTTCTTC. Protein: CSALSSRTSYNEQFF.

The chain is built from TRBV5-1 and TRBJ2-3; 7 nucleotides align to TRBD2. CDR3 length equals 15 residues. Germline values: CDR1 SGHRS, CDR2 YFSETQ. With 2 bases clipped from V and 4 bases from J, the junction kept 7 bases outside the gene matches. The CDR3 nucleotides read TGCGCCAGCAGCTTCACACCCACTAGCGCAGATACGCAGTATTTT. Protein product: CASSFTPTSADTQYF. Full variable domain (rest looked up from reference TRBV5-1 and TRBJ2-3): KAGVTQTPRYLIKTRGQQVTLSCSPISGHRSVSWYQQTPGQGLQFLFEYFSETQRNKGNFPGRFSGRQFSNSRSEMNVSTLELGDSALYLCASSFTPTSADTQYFGPGTRLTVL.

This clonotype was found a few times. The genes are TRBV30 and TRBJ2-5, with a tentative D call TRBD2 (5 bases). The CDR3 is made up of 17 amino acids. Germline CDR1 GTSNPN, CDR2 SVGIG (reference sequence). Between the trimmed V and J ends, which lost 0 bases and 4 bases, there was a span of 21 bases. CDR3 coding DNA: TGTGCCTGGAGTGTAGATCGGAGGCGAGACTTGCGAGAGACCCAGTACTTC. It codes for CAWSVDRRRDLRETQYF.

This clonotype has ten or more counts. This rearrangement joins TRBV5-1 to TRBJ1-6; D may be TRBD1 (6 bases). V was clipped by 5 bases and J by 10 bases, with 19 bases between them. The CDR3 runs to 15 residues. In germline, CDR1 is SGHRS, CDR2 YFSETQ. This chain's CDR3 is CASREGQILGSPLHF. CDR3 nucleotides: TGCGCCAGCAGAGAAGGACAGATCCTTGGGTCACCCCTCCACTTT.

By share, this clonotype ranks as medium-sized (0.01 to 0.1%). V and J are TRBV6-5 and TRBJ2-5; 7 bases are shared with TRBD2. Looked up from germline, CDR1 is MNHEY and CDR2 is SVGAGI. The trim removed 5 bases at V and 1 base at J, leaving 4 bases unmatched. The CDR3 contains 14 residues. CDR3 region: CASSQSSGQETQYF. In DNA form, the CDR3 reads TGTGCCAGCAGTCAGTCTAGCGGCCAAGAGACCCAGTACTTC.

V is TRBV27 and J is TRBJ2-2; D tentatively reads TRBD1 or TRBD2 (5 bases each). The CDR3 contains 19 residues. The V gene's germline CDR1 is MNHEY and CDR2 SMNVEV (reference sequence). V shed 3 bases and J shed 8 bases, with 28 bases lying between them. The CDR3 is CASSFGRVGVVPVSGELFF. CDR3 DNA sequence: TGTGCCAGCAGTTTTGGGCGGGTGGGGGTTGTACCAGTTTCAGGGGAGCTGTTTTTT.

V is TRBV20-1 and J is TRBJ2-7; 13 nucleotides match TRBD2. The CDR3 covers 13 residues. Germline lookup yields CDR1 DFQATT and CDR2 SNEGSKA (reference sequence). V dropped 5 bases and J dropped 3; count of bases not matched to a gene: 1. The DNA for the CDR3 is TGCAGTGCTGGGACTAGCGGGGTCTACGAGCAGTACTTC. Encoded protein: CSAGTSGVYEQYF.

This clonotype came up once. This sequence may be a read error, since a much larger clone differs from it by one base. This chain joins TRBV5-1 and TRBJ2-3; D tentatively fits TRBD1 or TRBD2 (5 bases each). V dropped 8 bases and J dropped 2 bases, with 15 bases sitting between them. The CDR3 loop spans 14 amino acids. The germline CDR1 and CDR2 sequences are SGHRS and YFSETQ. CDR3 region: CARSPGTTTDTQYF. Here the CDR3 DNA reads TGCGCCAGAAGCCCTGGGACCACCACAGATACGCAGTATTTT.

This clonotype appeared a few times. The rearrangement joins TRBV20-1 to TRBJ2-3; D is possibly TRBD1 (5 bases). The V end was cut by 0 bases, the J end by 7 bases, with 11 bases between. The CDR3 totals 13 residues. Per germline, CDR1 DFQATT and CDR2 SNEGSKA (reference sequence). CDR3 sequence (DNA): TGCAGTGCTAGAGATTCGGACATTTATACGCAGTATTTT. Its protein product is CSARDSDIYTQYF.

This clonotype was seen repeatedly, ten times or more. This sequence joins TRBV7-8 and TRBJ1-6; D is undetermined. The CDR3 covers 15 residues. Trimming stripped 6 bases from V and 6 bases from J, with 15 bases between. The germline CDR1 and CDR2 sequences are SGHVS and FQNEAQ. The CDR3, as DNA: TGTGCCAGCAGTCCTATGGGCACAAGTAATTCACCCCTCCACTTT. Its protein is CASSPMGTSNSPLHF.

This clonotype was recorded a few times. This rearrangement joins TRBV7-2 to TRBJ2-7; 11 bases match TRBD1. With V trimmed by 5 bases and J by 7 bases, 7 bases remained unmatched. The CDR3 has 14 amino acids. The germline gives CDR1 SGHTA, CDR2 FQGNSA. CDR3 nucleotides: TGTGCCAGCAGCCCCGGACAGGGGGCCTTTGAGCAGTACGTC. Translated: CASSPGQGAFEQYV.

This clonotype turned up a few times. This chain links TRBV7-8 with TRBJ2-3, with no clear D. CDR3 length: 13 amino acids. The germline V and J ends were trimmed by 9 bases and 4 bases, with 14 bases remaining between them. Germline CDR1 SGHVS, CDR2 FQNEAQ. The CDR3 nucleotides read TGTGCCAGTGCGGTGTACCGGTCAGATACGCAGTATTTT. Translation: CASAVYRSDTQYF. The complete variable domain, with remaining parts taken from reference TRBV7-8 and TRBJ2-3, reads GAGVSQSPRYKVAKRGQDVALRCDPISGHVSLFWYQQALGQGPEFLTYFQNEAQLDKSGLPSDRFFAERPEGSVSTLKIQRTQQEDSAVYLCASAVYRSDTQYFGPGTRLTVL.

This clonotype came up a few times. The chain couples TRBV12-5 to TRBJ2-6; D is unclear. V lost 2 bases to trimming and J lost 0 bases, with 17 bases between them. The germline V gene has CDR1 LGHNT and CDR2 FRNRAP. The CDR3 sequence is 19 residues long. CDR3: CASGLYGVDSSSGANVLTF. The CDR3 DNA sequence: TGTGCTAGTGGTTTGTACGGCGTCGACTCCAGCTCTGGGGCCAACGTCCTGACTTTC.

This chain links TRBV3-1 with TRBJ2-1; 10 bases agree with TRBD2. CDR1 and CDR2 (germline): LGHDT, YNNKEL (reference sequence). This CDR3 has 18 amino acids. V trimming: 1 base; J trimming: 4 bases; junction bases outside the gene matches: 10. The CDR3 loop is CASSQATLTLAGYNEQFF. The CDR3 nucleotides are TGTGCCAGCAGCCAAGCTACTCTAACACTAGCGGGGTACAATGAGCAGTTCTTC.

This clonotype was observed many times. The chain recombines TRBV5-5 with TRBJ2-6; a possible D gene is TRBD1 (6 bases). The germline V gene encodes CDR1 SGHKS and CDR2 YYEKEE (reference sequence). Trimming shortened V by 0 bases and J by 0 bases, and 10 bases separated the two germline ends. The CDR3 sequence is 17 residues long. Written as DNA, the CDR3 is TGTGCCAGCAGCTTGGGACAGGTCCGCTCTGGGGCCAACGTCCTGACTTTC. This codes for CASSLGQVRSGANVLTF.

V gene TRBV9 combines with J gene TRBJ2-3, with D unresolved. Per germline, CDR1 SGDLS and CDR2 YYNGEE. This CDR3 region has 15 residues. Trimming removed 0 bases from V and 2 bases from J, with 10 bases in between. This CDR3 is CASSVVETSTDTQYF. The CDR3 DNA sequence: TGTGCCAGCAGCGTAGTCGAGACTTCCACAGATACGCAGTATTTT.

This clonotype has a handful of counts. This chain uses TRBV18 with TRBJ1-1, with D tentatively TRBD1 (5 bases). Deletions cut 2 bases from V and 3 bases from J, with 10 bases between. The CDR3 is made up of 14 amino acids. Germline CDR1 reads KGHSH; CDR2 reads LQKENI. DNA of the CDR3: TGTGCCAGCTCACCAACCCAGGGAGACACTGAAGCTTTCTTT. Its protein is CASSPTQGDTEAFF.

This clonotype was detected a few times. The rearrangement uses TRBV5-1 and TRBJ2-5; maybe TRBD2 (6 bases). Germline V gene lookup returns CDR1 SGHRS and CDR2 YFSETQ. The CDR3 sequence is 14 residues long. The V end lost 6 bases, the J end lost 3 bases, and 15 bases lay between the germline ends. The CDR3 nucleotides are TGCGCCAGCACCTTTAGCGGAACCGAAGAGACCCAGTACTTC. Translated, it gives CASTFSGTEETQYF.

The chain combines TRBV18 with TRBJ1-1; D uncertain. CDR3 length: 15 residues. From germline, CDR1 is KGHSH and CDR2 LQKENI. V gave up 2 bases and J gave up 4 bases, with 14 bases separating them. The chain's CDR3 is CASSPDRLGGTEAFF. The CDR3 DNA follows: TGTGCCAGCTCACCAGATAGGCTGGGTGGCACTGAAGCTTTCTTT.

In this sample, this clonotype turned up many times. The chain combines TRBV5-1 with TRBJ1-2; 9 bases fit TRBD1. In germline, CDR1 is SGHRS, CDR2 YFSETQ. This CDR3 is 15 amino acids long. The trim removed 4 bases at V and 0 bases at J, leaving 4 bases unmatched. This CDR3 reads CASSQDRGANYGYTF. As DNA, the CDR3 is TGCGCCAGCAGCCAGGACAGGGGAGCTAACTATGGCTACACCTTC.

This sequence joins TRBV6-5 and TRBJ2-5, with no clear D. The length of the CDR3 is 14 residues. Deletions cut 0 bases from V and 2 bases from J, with 7 bases between. From germline, CDR1 is MNHEY and CDR2 SVGAGI. The CDR3 bases are TGTGCCAGCAGTTACTCAAGGGTACAAGAGACCCAGTACTTC. It yields the protein CASSYSRVQETQYF.

This clonotype came up a few times. The chain is built from TRBV5-1 and TRBJ2-3, with D maybe TRBD1 (6 bases). The CDR3 loop spans 14 amino acids. V was pared by 2 bases and J by 5 bases, with 12 bases between. The germline V gene encodes CDR1 SGHRS and CDR2 YFSETQ. CDR3 nucleotides: TGCGCCAGCAGCTTTCAAGGGGGACAAGATACGCAGTATTTT. Protein: CASSFQGGQDTQYF.